Below, one TCR beta chain is given with its context. This record comes from a study of T-cell reconstitution after alpha-beta-depleted transplantation in children. Construction of the TCRbeta library involved unique molecular identifiers. TCRdb ran MiXCR on the PCR reads and lists one entry per CDR3 protein. Of about 610,000 distinct CDR3 sequences listed, roughly a tenth are singletons. This CDR3 is built from 14 residues. In germline, CDR1 is SEHNR, CDR2 FQNEAQ (reference sequence). Trimming shortened V by 4 bases and J by 6 bases, and 15 bases separated the two germline ends. Sequences were derived from PBMCs from the stem cell graft donor, sampled from the stem cell graft. V gene TRBV7-9 combines with J gene TRBJ2-5; D call uncertain. This receptor was obtained from a human donor who donated a stem cell graft to a child with acute myeloid leukemia. DNA of the CDR3: TGTGCCAGCAGCTCGCAACTCCCAGGAAAGACCCAGTACTTC. Amino acid sequence: CASSSQLPGKTQYF.